What follows are 20 T cell receptor beta chains derived from one specimen sequenced in a study of identical twins. From the 5' RACE reads, TCRdb called clonotypes with MiXCR, one entry per CDR3 protein. The sample gives around 1.7 million distinct CDR3 sequences, 25% to 35% of which show up once; approximately 0.29% is in the top ten. The sample comprised cord blood. These receptors were taken from a newborn girl in good health.

This clonotype has a handful of counts. This chain joins TRBV5-1 and TRBJ2-3, with 12 nucleotides matching TRBD2. In germline, CDR1 is SGHRS, CDR2 YFSETQ. The trim removed 3 bases at V and 0 bases at J, leaving 2 bases unmatched. The CDR3 length is 16 residues. The CDR3 sequence: CASSWGTSGSTDTQYF. Written as DNA, the CDR3 is TGCGCCAGCAGCTGGGGGACTAGCGGGAGCACAGATACGCAGTATTTT.

CDR3 DNA: TGTGCCAGCAGCTTGTTCAGGGGCCATAGCTCCTACAATGAGCAGTTCTTC. Its translation is CASSLFRGHSSYNEQFF. The rearrangement uses TRBV5-4 and TRBJ2-1; D may be TRBD1 (6 bases). The V gene's germline CDR1 is SGHNT and CDR2 YYREEE (reference sequence). Trimming removed 1 base at V and 0 bases at J, with 14 bases between. This CDR3 comprises 17 residues.

This chain uses TRBV11-3 with TRBJ2-1, with D perhaps matching TRBD2 (5 bases). Per the germline V gene, CDR1 is SGHNT and CDR2 is YENEEA. This CDR3 comprises 15 residues. The V and J ends lost 1 base and 5 bases respectively, with 12 bases between them. The CDR3, as DNA: TGTGCCAGCAGCTTAGGACTACTAACCCACAATGAGCAGTTCTTC. This translates into CASSLGLLTHNEQFF.

The chain is built from TRBV7-9 and TRBJ1-1; D is undetermined. The CDR3 is made up of 11 amino acids. Germline CDR1 SEHNR, CDR2 FQNEAQ (reference sequence). The V gene lost 5 bases and the J gene lost 7 bases, with 8 bases spanning the gap. The CDR3 DNA sequence: TGTGCCAGCAGCCCGGAACTTGAAGCTTTCTTT. It is translated as CASSPELEAFF.

This clonotype was counted between two and nine times. The CDR3 DNA is TGTGCCATCAGTGAGTATGGACTACCGACCTACGAGCAGTACTTC. This codes for CAISEYGLPTYEQYF. The chain has TRBV10-3 and TRBJ2-5; TRBD2 is a possible D gene (6 bases). Judging by the DNA end, TRBJ2-7 fits better; the J call may be wrong. The germline CDR1 and CDR2 sequences are ENHRY and SYGVKD. The CDR3 totals 15 residues.

This clonotype was counted ten times or more. The chain is built from TRBV9 and TRBJ2-6, with D perhaps TRBD1 (5 bases). Trimming removed 5 bases at V and 0 bases at J, with 15 bases between. Germline assignment: CDR1 SGDLS and CDR2 YYNGEE. The CDR3 sequence is 17 residues long. This CDR3 is CASSAQGSVSGANVLTF. DNA for the CDR3: TGTGCCAGCAGTGCGCAGGGATCAGTCTCTGGGGCCAACGTCCTGACTTTC.

The chain uses TRBV5-1 and TRBJ1-2, with no clear D. V was cut by 6 bases and J by 4 bases, with 13 bases left in between. The CDR3 has 13 residues. The germline CDR1 and CDR2 sequences are SGHRS and YFSETQ. The DNA for the CDR3 is TGCGCCAGCATCAGAGACGGACTCTATGGCTACACCTTC. It yields the protein CASIRDGLYGYTF.

J is TRBJ2-1 and V is TRBV6-5; 9 nucleotides align to TRBD1. This CDR3 has 14 residues. Trimming removed 6 bases from V and 6 bases from J; junction bases left unmatched: 6. CDR1 and CDR2 from the germline V gene are MNHEY and SVGAGI. The CDR3 sequence is CASRAGTGLNEQFF. CDR3 coding DNA: TGTGCCAGCAGGGCCGGGACAGGGCTCAATGAGCAGTTCTTC.

The rearrangement links TRBV6-1 to TRBJ1-4, with TRBD1 identical over 7 bases. The ends lost 6 bases at V and 8 bases at J; junction bases unmatched: 9. Germline CDR1 is MNHNS and CDR2 is SASEGT. This CDR3 contains 14 residues. This CDR3 reads CASSETGRDEKLFF. The CDR3 DNA reads as TGTGCCAGCAGCGAGACAGGGAGGGACGAAAAACTGTTTTTT.

This chain connects TRBV7-2 to TRBJ2-1; 12 bases are shared with TRBD2. Germline V gene data show CDR1 as SGHTA and CDR2 as FQGNSA. J gave up 13 bases and V 5 bases, and 15 bases lay outside the gene matches. CDR3 size: 16 residues. The CDR3 loop is CASSIGLAGIKETQFF. Here the CDR3 DNA reads TGTGCCAGCAGCATAGGACTAGCGGGAATCAAAGAGACCCAGTTCTTC.

The chain recombines TRBV27 with TRBJ1-2, with a possible D match to TRBD1 (6 bases). Germline CDR1 and CDR2: MNHEY and SMNVEV (reference sequence). Trimming stripped 6 bases from V and 2 bases from J, with 13 bases between. The CDR3 is made up of 14 amino acids. The CDR3 here is CASSAGVWNYGYTF. CDR3 nucleotide sequence: TGTGCCAGCAGCGCAGGGGTATGGAACTATGGCTACACCTTC.

V is TRBV7-9 and J is TRBJ1-3; unclear D gene. Germline V CDR1 and CDR2: SEHNR, FQNEAQ (reference sequence). The CDR3 sequence is 15 residues long. V lost 5 bases to trimming and J lost 4 bases, with 15 bases between them. The chain's CDR3 is CASSPRSGSGNTIYF. Written as DNA, the CDR3 is TGTGCCAGCAGCCCCCGTTCCGGGTCGGGAAACACCATATATTTT.

The CDR3 region has the DNA TGCAGTGCTAGTCTGGGATCCTACGAGCAGTACTTC. This encodes CSASLGSYEQYF. The V gene is TRBV20-1, the J gene TRBJ2-7; D remains unclear. The CDR3 loop spans 12 amino acids. Germline CDR1 DFQATT, CDR2 SNEGSKA (reference sequence). Trimming took off 3 bases at V and 1 base at J, with 7 bases between the two ends.

The sample holds a few counts of this clonotype. This rearrangement joins TRBV4-1 to TRBJ2-5; D unclear. Germline CDR1 is MGHRA and CDR2 is YSYEKL. The CDR3 length is 15 residues. V lost 1 base to trimming and J lost 2 bases, with 11 bases between them. The CDR3 coding sequence is TGCGCCAGCAGCCAAGTTTTCACCCTGCAAGAGACCCAGTACTTC. This gives the protein CASSQVFTLQETQYF.

This clonotype was seen more than once but under ten times. V and J are TRBV27 and TRBJ2-7; 7 nucleotides line up with TRBD1. The CDR3 is made up of 13 amino acids. V lost 7 bases, J lost 3 bases, and 6 bases stayed unmatched. From germline, CDR1 is MNHEY and CDR2 SMNVEV (reference sequence). In DNA form, the CDR3 reads TGTGCCAGCATCGACAGGGTGGGCTACGAGCAGTACTTC. Its protein is CASIDRVGYEQYF.

J is TRBJ2-7 and V is TRBV5-1, with 10 nucleotides matching TRBD1. CDR1 and CDR2 from the germline V gene are SGHRS and YFSETQ. Trimming took 0 bases from V and 2 from J; bases not matched to a gene: 5. This CDR3 has 16 residues. CDR3 sequence: CASSLVETGGPYEQYF. The CDR3 DNA reads TGCGCCAGCAGCTTGGTGGAGACAGGGGGCCCCTACGAGCAGTACTTC.

This clonotype was picked up a small number of times. This chain's CDR3 is CASSSLSGALDEQFF. The CDR3 region has the DNA TGTGCCAGCAGCTCACTTAGCGGGGCCCTGGATGAGCAGTTCTTC. V and J are TRBV5-6 and TRBJ2-1, with TRBD2 matching 8 bases. This CDR3 is built from 15 residues. V lost 3 bases and J lost 8; bases outside the gene matches: 10. The germline V gene has CDR1 SGHDT and CDR2 YYEEEE.

This clonotype was seen only a few times. Here the CDR3 reads CASSLVAGAEQYF. The CDR3 DNA sequence: TGTGCCAGCAGTTTAGTAGCGGGAGCCGAGCAGTACTTC. The chain couples TRBV28 to TRBJ2-7; the match to TRBD2 covers 9 bases. V shed 2 bases and J 6 bases; nucleotides not matched to a gene: 2. The CDR3 has 13 amino acids. Germline V gives CDR1 MDHEN, CDR2 SYDVKM.

The genes are TRBV6-6 and TRBJ1-2; a possible D gene is TRBD1 (5 bases). The germline V gene encodes CDR1 MNHNY and CDR2 SVGAGI (reference sequence). V dropped 2 bases and J dropped 4 bases, with 17 bases sitting between them. This CDR3 has 16 amino acids. The CDR3 loop reads CASSYGRTTAAYGYTF. The CDR3, as DNA: TGTGCCAGCAGTTACGGTAGAACGACAGCTGCCTATGGCTACACCTTC.

This clonotype was detected only a few times. V usage is TRBV5-1 and J usage is TRBJ1-5; D is perhaps TRBD1 (5 bases). CDR1 and CDR2 (germline): SGHRS, YFSETQ. The CDR3 is 14 residues long. Trimming took off 2 bases at V and 3 bases at J, with 9 bases between the two ends. The CDR3 DNA reads TGCGCCAGCAGCTTTGCAGGGCTCAATCAGCCCCAGCATTTT. Its translation is CASSFAGLNQPQHF.